This T cell receptor beta chain originates from a study of OX40 agonist ivuxolimab in advanced cancers. Germline V gene sequence: CDR1 LNHDA, CDR2 SQIVND (reference sequence). The CDR3 runs to 16 residues. With V trimmed by 10 bases and J by 1 base, 12 bases remained unmatched. Generated by immunoSEQ multiplex PCR, the TCRdb table keeps only in-frame clones and is missing some. The sample consists of some 86,000 clones, 94% of them appearing once. The receptor comes from an adult with an advanced solid tumor such as melanoma, head and neck, liver or kidney cancer. V is TRBV19 and J is TRBJ1-5, with 8 bases identical to TRBD1. The sequencing here drew on CD4+ or CD8+ T cells sorted from blood, taken in a trial of the OX40 agonist ivuxolimab. CDR3 coding DNA: TGTGCCACCTCAGAATCAGACAGGGGAAGCAATCAGCCCCAGCATTTT. Its protein is CATSESDRGSNQPQHF.